The sequence of this TCR beta chain was determined in a study of shared clonotypes between healthy human individuals. CD4+ cells were split into CD45RA+ naive and CD45RA-negative memory subsets. CDR1 is MDHEN and CDR2 is SYDVKM in the germline V gene. The CDR3 runs to 16 residues. V was pared by 4 bases and J by 2 bases, with 18 bases between. Study-level findings and limits: Compared with memory subsets, naive subsets generally had larger estimated richness.

As for this clone: Its antigen is not identified.

Method: immunoSEQ multiplex PCR; TCRdb's copy keeps in-frame clones and lacks some. The data contain roughly 2 million clones, 90% to 97% of them singletons. The TCR sequence derives from a man in his late teens or twenties in good health. V is TRBV28 and J is TRBJ2-7; a possible D gene is TRBD1 (6 bases). Sequencing used naive CD4+ T cells sorted from blood. Sample subset: CD45RA+ positively selected. The CDR3 loop is CASSSPTGLGAYEQYF. The CDR3 DNA follows: TGTGCCAGCAGTTCCCCCACAGGGTTGGGCGCCTACGAGCAGTACTTC.